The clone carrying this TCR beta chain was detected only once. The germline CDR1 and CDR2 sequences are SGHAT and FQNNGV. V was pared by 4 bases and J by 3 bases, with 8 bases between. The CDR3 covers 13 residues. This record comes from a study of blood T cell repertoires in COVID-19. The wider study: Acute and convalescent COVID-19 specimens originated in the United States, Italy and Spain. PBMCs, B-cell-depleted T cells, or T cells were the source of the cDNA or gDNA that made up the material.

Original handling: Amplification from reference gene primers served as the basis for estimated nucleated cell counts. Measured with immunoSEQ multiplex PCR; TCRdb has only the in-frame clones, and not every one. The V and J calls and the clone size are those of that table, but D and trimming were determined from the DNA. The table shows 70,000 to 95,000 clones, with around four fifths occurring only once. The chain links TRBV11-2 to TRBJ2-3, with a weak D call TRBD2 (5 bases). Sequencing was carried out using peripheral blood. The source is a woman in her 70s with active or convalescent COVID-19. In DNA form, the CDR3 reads TGTGCCAGCAGCTGGGAGTTTACAGATACGCAGTATTTT. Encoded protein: CASSWEFTDTQYF.